This TCR beta chain was sequenced for a study of beta chain features in type 1 diabetes. About the study: There were some 110 million sorted cells examined across all samples.

Sequenced material consisted of expressed TCRB transcripts (all of the isolated RNA was reverse transcribed). TCRdb's copy holds only in-frame clones and misses some; the assay was immunoSEQ multiplex PCR. The top ten hold roughly 0.036% of the sample, which has 390,000 or so clones, roughly 13% seen once. V lost 0 bases and J lost 2; bases outside the gene matches: 1. The CDR3 spans 14 residues. Germline values: CDR1 SGHTA, CDR2 FQGNSA. This clone was recorded a few times. This specimen includes other DNA sequences encoding the same CDR3. The V call is TRBV7-2, the J call TRBJ2-7, with TRBD1 matching over 7 bases. Input material: naive CD4+ T cells from blood. The sequence was collected from a man aged 25 to 40 in good health. The DNA of the CDR3 is TGTGCCAGCAGCTTAGCCGGGACAGCCTACGAGCAGTACTTC. This gives the protein CASSLAGTAYEQYF. Filled out from reference TRBV7-2 and TRBJ2-7, the complete variable domain reads GAGVSQSPSNKVTEKGKDVELRCDPISGHTALYWYRQSLGQGLEFLIYFQGNSAPDKSGLPSDRFSAERTGGSVSTLTIQRTQQEDSAVYLCASSLAGTAYEQYFGPGTRLTVT.